The T cell receptor (beta chain) under discussion was sequenced for a study of T cell repertoires in cytomegalovirus infection. The germline V gene has CDR1 SGHTA and CDR2 FQGTGA. There are 15 residues in the CDR3. This clonotype was found a few times. Its antigen is currently unknown. Relative to the germline gene, one junction end is altered; a read error may explain this. TCRdb reanalysed the reads using MiXCR and keeps one entry per CDR3 protein. This sample has hundreds of thousands of distinct CDR3 sequences, with approximately 34% found just once. Study results and limitations: The ex vivo response was dominated by HLA-C-restricted CMV-specific TCR beta clonotypes.

The clonotype originates from a human donor in good health (CMV status not recorded). Some clones in this sample may be carry-over from other donors' samples. The chain carries TRBV7-3 and TRBJ1-1; D may be TRBD1 (5 bases). The sample consisted of PBMCs. The CDR3 sequence is CSSSLGRDAGTEAFF. CDR3 nucleotides: TGTTCCAGCAGCTTAGGGAGGGACGCCGGCACTGAAGCTTTCTTT.